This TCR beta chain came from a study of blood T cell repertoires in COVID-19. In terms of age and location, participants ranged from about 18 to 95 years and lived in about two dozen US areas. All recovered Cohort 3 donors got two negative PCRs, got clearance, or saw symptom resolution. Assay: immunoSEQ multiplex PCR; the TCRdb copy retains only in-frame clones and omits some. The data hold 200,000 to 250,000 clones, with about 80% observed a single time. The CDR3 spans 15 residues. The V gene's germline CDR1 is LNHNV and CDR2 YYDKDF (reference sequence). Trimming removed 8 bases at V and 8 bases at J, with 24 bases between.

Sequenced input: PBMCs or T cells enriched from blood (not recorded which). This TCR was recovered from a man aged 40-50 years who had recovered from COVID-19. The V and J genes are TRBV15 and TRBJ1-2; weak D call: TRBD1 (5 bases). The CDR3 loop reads CATSQPGLPPVGYTF. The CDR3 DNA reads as TGTGCCACCTCACAACCGGGACTGCCGCCGGTAGGCTACACCTTC.